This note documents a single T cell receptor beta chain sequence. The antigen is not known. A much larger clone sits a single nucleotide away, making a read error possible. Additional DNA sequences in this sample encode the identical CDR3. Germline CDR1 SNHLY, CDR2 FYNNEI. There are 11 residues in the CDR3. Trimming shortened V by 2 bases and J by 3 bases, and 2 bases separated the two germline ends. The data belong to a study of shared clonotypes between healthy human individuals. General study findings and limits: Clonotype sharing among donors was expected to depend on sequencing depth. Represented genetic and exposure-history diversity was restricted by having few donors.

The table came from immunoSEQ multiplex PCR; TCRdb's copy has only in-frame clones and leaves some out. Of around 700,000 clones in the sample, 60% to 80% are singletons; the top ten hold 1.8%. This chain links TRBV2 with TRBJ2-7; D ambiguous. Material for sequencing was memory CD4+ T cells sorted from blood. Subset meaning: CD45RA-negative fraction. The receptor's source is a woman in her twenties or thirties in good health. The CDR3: CASSEFYEQYF. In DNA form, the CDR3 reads TGTGCCAGCAGTGAATTCTACGAGCAGTACTTC.